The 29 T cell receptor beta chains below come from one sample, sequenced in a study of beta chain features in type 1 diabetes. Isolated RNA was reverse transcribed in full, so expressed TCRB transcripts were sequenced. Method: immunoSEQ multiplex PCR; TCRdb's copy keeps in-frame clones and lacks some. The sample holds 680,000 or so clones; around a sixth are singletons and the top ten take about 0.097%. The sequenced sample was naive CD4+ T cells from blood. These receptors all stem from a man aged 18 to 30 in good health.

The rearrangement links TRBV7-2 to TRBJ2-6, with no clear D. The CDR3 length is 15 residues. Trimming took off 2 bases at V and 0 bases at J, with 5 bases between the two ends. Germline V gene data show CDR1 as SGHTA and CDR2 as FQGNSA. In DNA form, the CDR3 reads TGTGCCAGCAGCTTACAGAGCTCTGGGGCCAACGTCCTGACTTTC. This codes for CASSLQSSGANVLTF.

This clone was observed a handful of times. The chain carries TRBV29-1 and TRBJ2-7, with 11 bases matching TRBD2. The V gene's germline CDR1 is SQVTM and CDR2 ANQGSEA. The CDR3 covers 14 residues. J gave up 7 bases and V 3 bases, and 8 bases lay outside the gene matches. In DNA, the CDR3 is TGCAGCGTTGATTCTACTAGCGGGAGAGGTGAGCAGTACTTC. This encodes CSVDSTSGRGEQYF.

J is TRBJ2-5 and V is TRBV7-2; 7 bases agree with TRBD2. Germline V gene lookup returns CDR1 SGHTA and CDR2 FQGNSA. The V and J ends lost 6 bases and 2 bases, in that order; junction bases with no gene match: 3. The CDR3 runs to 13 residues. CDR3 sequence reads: CASRLALQETQYF. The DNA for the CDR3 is TGTGCCAGCAGACTAGCGCTTCAAGAGACCCAGTACTTC.

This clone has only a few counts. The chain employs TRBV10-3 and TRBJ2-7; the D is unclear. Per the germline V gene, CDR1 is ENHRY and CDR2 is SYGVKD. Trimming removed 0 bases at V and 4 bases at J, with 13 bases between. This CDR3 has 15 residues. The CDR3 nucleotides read TGTGCCATCAGTGAGTCGGGGAAGCCTTTATACGAGCAGTACTTC. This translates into CAISESGKPLYEQYF.

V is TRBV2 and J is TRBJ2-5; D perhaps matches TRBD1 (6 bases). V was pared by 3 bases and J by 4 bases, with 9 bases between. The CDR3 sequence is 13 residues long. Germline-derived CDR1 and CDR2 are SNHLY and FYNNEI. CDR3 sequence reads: CASSDNRAETQYF. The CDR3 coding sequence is TGTGCCAGCAGTGATAACAGGGCAGAGACCCAGTACTTC.

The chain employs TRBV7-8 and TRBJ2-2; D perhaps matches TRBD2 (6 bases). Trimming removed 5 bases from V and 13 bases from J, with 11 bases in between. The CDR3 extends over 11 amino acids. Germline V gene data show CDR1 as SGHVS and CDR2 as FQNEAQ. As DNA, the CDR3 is TGTGCCAGCAGCCCAATGGAGGGGCTGTTTTTT. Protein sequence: CASSPMEGLFF.

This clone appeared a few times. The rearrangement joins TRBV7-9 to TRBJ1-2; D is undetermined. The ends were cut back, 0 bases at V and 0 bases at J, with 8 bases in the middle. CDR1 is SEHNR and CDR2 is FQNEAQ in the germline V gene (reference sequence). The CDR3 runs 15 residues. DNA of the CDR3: TGTGCCAGCAGCTTAGCCGGCGGAGCTAACTATGGCTACACCTTC. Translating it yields CASSLAGGANYGYTF. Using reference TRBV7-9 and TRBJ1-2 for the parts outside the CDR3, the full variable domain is DTGVSQNPRHKITKRGQNVTFRCDPISEHNRLYWYRQTLGQGPEFLTYFQNEAQLEKSRLLSDRFSAERPKGSFSTLEIQRTEQGDSAMYLCASSLAGGANYGYTFGSGTRLTVV.

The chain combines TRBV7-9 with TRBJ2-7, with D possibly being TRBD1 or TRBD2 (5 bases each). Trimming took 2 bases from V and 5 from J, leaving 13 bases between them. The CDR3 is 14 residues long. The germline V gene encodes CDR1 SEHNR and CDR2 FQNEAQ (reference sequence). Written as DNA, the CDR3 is TGTGCCAGCAGCTTACGACACGGGGCGGACGAGCAGTACTTC. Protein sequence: CASSLRHGADEQYF.

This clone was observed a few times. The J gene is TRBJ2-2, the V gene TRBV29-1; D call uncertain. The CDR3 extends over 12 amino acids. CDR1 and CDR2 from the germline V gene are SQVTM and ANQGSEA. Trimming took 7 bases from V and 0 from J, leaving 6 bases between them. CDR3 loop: CSGTANTGELFF. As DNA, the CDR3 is TGCAGCGGTACAGCGAACACCGGGGAGCTGTTTTTT.

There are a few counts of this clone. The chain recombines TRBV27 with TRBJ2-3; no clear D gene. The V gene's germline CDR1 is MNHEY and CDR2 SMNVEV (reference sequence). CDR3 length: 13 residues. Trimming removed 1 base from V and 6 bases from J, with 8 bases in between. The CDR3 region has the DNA TGTGCCAGCAGTTTATGGGGTCCCGATACGCAGTATTTT. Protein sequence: CASSLWGPDTQYF.

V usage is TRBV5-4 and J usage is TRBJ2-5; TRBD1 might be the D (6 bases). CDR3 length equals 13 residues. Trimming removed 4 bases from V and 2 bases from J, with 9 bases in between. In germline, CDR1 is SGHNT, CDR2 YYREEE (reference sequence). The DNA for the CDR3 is TGTGCCAGCAGCATTGACAGGCAAGAGACCCAGTACTTC. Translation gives CASSIDRQETQYF.

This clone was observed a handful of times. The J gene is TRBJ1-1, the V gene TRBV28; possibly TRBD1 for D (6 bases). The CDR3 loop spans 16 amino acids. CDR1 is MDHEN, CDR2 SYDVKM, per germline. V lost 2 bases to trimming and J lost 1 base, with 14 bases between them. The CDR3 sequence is CASSLRAGASNTEAFF. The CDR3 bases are TGTGCCAGCAGTTTAAGGGCAGGGGCGTCGAACACTGAAGCTTTCTTT.

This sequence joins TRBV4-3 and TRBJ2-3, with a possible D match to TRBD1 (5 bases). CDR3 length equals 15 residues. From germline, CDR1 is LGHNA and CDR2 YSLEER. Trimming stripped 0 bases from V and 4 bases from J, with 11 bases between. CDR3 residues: CASSQEVRVADTQYF. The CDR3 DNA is TGCGCCAGCAGCCAAGAAGTCAGGGTGGCAGATACGCAGTATTTT.

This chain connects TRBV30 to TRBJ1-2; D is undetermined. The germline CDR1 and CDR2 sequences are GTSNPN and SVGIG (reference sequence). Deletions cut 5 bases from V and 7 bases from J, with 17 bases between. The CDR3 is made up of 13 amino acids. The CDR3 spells CAWDTPRKGGYTF. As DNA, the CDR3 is TGTGCCTGGGACACGCCCCGGAAAGGTGGCTACACCTTC.

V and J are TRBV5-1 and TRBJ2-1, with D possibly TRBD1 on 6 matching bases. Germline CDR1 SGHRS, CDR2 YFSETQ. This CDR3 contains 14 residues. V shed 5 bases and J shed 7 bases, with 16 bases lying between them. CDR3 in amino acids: CASRNQQGSNEQFF. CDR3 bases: TGCGCCAGCAGGAACCAACAGGGAAGTAATGAGCAGTTCTTC.

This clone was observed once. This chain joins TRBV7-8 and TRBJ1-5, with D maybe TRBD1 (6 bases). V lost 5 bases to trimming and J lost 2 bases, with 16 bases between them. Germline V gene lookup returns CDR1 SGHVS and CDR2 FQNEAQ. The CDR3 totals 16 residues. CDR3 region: CASSPRQDMGNQPQHF. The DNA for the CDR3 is TGTGCCAGCAGCCCGAGACAGGACATGGGCAATCAGCCCCAGCATTTT. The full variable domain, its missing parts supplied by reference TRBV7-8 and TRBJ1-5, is GAGVSQSPRYKVAKRGQDVALRCDPISGHVSLFWYQQALGQGPEFLTYFQNEAQLDKSGLPSDRFFAERPEGSVSTLKIQRTQQEDSAVYLCASSPRQDMGNQPQHFGDGTRLSIL.

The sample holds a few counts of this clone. CDR3 sequence reads: CSVEDQRGAPFVEQYF. DNA of the CDR3: TGCAGCGTTGAAGATCAACGGGGGGCCCCCTTTGTCGAGCAGTACTTC. This chain uses TRBV29-1 with TRBJ2-7; the D gene is possibly TRBD2 (7 bases). The CDR3 is made up of 16 amino acids. V was cut by 0 bases and J by 6 bases, with 21 bases left in between. The germline V gene encodes CDR1 SQVTM and CDR2 ANQGSEA.

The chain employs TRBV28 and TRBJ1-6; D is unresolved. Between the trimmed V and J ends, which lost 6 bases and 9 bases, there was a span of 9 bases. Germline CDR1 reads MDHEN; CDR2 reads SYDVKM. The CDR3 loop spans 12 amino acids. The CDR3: CASSPTGSPLHF. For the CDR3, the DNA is TGTGCCAGCAGCCCTACGGGTTCACCCCTCCACTTT.

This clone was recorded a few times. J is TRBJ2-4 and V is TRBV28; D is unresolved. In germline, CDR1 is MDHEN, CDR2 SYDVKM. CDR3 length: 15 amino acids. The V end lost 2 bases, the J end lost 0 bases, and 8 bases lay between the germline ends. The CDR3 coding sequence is TGTGCCAGCAGTTTAGAGCAGCTAGCCAAAAACATTCAGTACTTC. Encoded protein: CASSLEQLAKNIQYF.

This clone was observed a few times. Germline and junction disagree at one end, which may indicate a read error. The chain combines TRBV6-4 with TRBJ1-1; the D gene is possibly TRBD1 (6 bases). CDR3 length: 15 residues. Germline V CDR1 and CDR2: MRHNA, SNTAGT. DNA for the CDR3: TGTGCCAGCAGTTATGACGACAGGATGAACGCTGAAGCTTTCTTT. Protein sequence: CASSYDDRMNAEAFF.

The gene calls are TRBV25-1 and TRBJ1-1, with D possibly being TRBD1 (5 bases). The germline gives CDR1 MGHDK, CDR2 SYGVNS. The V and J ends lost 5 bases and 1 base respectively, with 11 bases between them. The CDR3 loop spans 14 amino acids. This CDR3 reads CASSPSRGNTEAFF. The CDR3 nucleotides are TGTGCCAGCAGTCCTTCGAGGGGGAACACTGAAGCTTTCTTT.

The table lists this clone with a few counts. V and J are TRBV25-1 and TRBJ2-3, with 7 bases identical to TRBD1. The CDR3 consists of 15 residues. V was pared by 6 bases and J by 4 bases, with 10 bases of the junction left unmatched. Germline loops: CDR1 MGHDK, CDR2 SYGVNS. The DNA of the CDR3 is TGTGCCAGCAGCCCCGCCAGGGGGATAGCAGATACGCAGTATTTT. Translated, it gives CASSPARGIADTQYF. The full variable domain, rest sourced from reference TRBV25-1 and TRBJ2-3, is EADIYQTPRYLVIGTGKKITLECSQTMGHDKMYWYQQDPGMELHLIHYSYGVNSTEKGDLSSESTVSRIRTEHFPLTLESARPSHTSQYLCASSPARGIADTQYFGPGTRLTVL.

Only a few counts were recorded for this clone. This chain's CDR3 is CASSVLPSYEQYF. CDR3 sequence (DNA): TGTGCCAGCAGCGTCCTACCCTCCTACGAGCAGTACTTC. The J gene is TRBJ2-7, the V gene TRBV9; D call uncertain. The CDR3 sequence is 13 residues long. Germline CDR1 SGDLS, CDR2 YYNGEE. V was cut by 2 bases and J by 0 bases, with 6 bases left in between. The entire variable domain, with the rest obtained from reference TRBV9 and TRBJ2-7, is as follows: DSGVTQTPKHLITATGQRVTLRCSPRSGDLSVYWYQQSLDQGLQFLIQYYNGEERAKGNILERFSAQQFPDLHSELNLSSLELGDSALYFCASSVLPSYEQYFGPGTRLTVT.

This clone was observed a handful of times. The CDR3 loop reads CASSAQGRDYGYTF. For the CDR3, the DNA is TGTGCCAGCAGCGCACAGGGGCGGGACTATGGCTACACCTTC. This chain uses TRBV9 with TRBJ1-2, with TRBD1 matching over 7 bases. Trimming took 3 bases from V and 3 from J; bases not matched to a gene: 5. The CDR3 has 14 amino acids. Germline CDR1 SGDLS, CDR2 YYNGEE.

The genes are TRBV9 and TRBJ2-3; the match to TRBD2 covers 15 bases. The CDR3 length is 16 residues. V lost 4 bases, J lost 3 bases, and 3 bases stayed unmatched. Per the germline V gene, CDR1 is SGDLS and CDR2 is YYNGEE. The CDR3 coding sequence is TGTGCCAGCAGCCCGGGGACTAGCGGGAGGACAGATACGCAGTATTTT. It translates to CASSPGTSGRTDTQYF.

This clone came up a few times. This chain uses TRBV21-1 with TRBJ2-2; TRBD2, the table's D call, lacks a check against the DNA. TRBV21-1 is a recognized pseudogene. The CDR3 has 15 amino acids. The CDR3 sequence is CASSSPLRDTGELFF. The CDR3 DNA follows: TGTGCCAGCAGCAGCCCCCTCCGGGACACCGGGGAGCTGTTTTTT.

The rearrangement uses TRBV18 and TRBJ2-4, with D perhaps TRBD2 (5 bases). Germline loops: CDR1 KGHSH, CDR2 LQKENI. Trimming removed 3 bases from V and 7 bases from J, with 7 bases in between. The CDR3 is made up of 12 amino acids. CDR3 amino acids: CASSPGVNIQYF. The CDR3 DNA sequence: TGTGCCAGCTCACCCGGGGTGAACATTCAGTACTTC.

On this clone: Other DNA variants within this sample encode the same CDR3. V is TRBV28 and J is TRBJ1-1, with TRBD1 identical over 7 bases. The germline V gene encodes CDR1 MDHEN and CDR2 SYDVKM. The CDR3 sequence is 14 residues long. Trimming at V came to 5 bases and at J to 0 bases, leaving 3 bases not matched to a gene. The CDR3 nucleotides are TGTGCCAGCAGTCCAGGGGGATTGAACACTGAAGCTTTCTTT. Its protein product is CASSPGGLNTEAFF.

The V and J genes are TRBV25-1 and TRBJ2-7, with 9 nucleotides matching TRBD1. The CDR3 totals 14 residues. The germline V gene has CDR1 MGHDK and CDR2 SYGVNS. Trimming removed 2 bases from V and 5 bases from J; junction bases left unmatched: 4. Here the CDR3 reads CASSETGTGHEQYF. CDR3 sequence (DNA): TGTGCCAGCAGTGAAACCGGGACAGGGCACGAGCAGTACTTC.